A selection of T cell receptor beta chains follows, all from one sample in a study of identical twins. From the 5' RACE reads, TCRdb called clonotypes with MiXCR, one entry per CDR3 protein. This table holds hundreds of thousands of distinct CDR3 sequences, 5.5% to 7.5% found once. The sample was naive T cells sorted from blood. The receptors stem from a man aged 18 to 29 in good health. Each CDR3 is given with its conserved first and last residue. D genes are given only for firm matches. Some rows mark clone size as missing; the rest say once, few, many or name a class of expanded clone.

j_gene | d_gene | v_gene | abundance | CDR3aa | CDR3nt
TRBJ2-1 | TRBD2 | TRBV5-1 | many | CASSLIRTSGIYNEQFF | TGCGCCAGCAGCCTAATTAGGACTAGCGGGATCTACAATGAGCAGTTCTTC
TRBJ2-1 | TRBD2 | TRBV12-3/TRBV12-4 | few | CASSFASGRPSYNEQFF | TGTGCCAGCAGTTTTGCTAGCGGGAGACCTTCCTACAATGAGCAGTTCTTC
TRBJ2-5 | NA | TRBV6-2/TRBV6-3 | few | CASSSTPGQTETQYF | TGTGCCAGCAGTTCCACCCCGGGACAAACAGAGACCCAGTACTTC
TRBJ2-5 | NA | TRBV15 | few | CATVARRGGGQETQYF | TGTGCCACCGTTGCCCGAAGAGGGGGGGGCCAAGAGACCCAGTACTTC
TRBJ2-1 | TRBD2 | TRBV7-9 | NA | CASSLSPGTSGYNEQFF | TGTGCCAGCAGCTTGAGTCCCGGGACTAGCGGATACAATGAGCAGTTCTTC
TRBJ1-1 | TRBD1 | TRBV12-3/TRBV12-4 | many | CASSTQQGMNTEAFF | TGTGCCAGCAGTACGCAACAGGGGATGAACACTGAAGCTTTCTTT
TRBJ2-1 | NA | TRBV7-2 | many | CASSLYFAYEQFF | TGTGCCAGCAGCTTATATTTTGCTTATGAGCAGTTCTTC
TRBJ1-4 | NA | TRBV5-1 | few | CASRLTGATNEKLFF | TGCGCCAGCAGACTGACGGGGGCGACTAATGAAAAACTGTTTTTT
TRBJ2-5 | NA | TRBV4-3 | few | CASSQDRGGQETQYF | TGCGCCAGCAGCCAGGACCGAGGGGGCCAAGAGACCCAGTACTTC
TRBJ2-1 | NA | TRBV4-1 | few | CASSHPNQGSGFDEQFF | TGCGCCAGCAGCCACCCCAACCAGGGGAGCGGGTTCGATGAGCAGTTCTTC
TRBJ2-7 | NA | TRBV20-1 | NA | CSARETYGSYEQYF | TGCAGTGCTAGAGAGACATATGGATCCTACGAGCAGTACTTC
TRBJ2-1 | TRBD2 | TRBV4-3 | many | CASSQETSGSSYNEQFF | TGCGCCAGCAGCCAAGAGACTAGCGGGAGCTCCTACAATGAGCAGTTCTTC
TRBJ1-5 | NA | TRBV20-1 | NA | CSARDAGLNQPQHF | TGCAGTGCTAGAGATGCAGGGCTCAATCAGCCCCAGCATTTT
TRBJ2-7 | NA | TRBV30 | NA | CAWGRSPEGNEQYF | TGTGCCTGGGGACGGTCCCCGGAAGGTAACGAGCAGTACTTC
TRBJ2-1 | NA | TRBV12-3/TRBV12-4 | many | CASSSPRLENNEQFF | TGTGCCAGCAGTTCCCCGAGACTAGAGAACAATGAGCAGTTCTTC
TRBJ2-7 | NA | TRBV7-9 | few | CASSSNPRPYEQYF | TGTGCCAGCAGCTCCAACCCCCGGCCCTACGAGCAGTACTTC
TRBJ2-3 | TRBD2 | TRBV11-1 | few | CASSSPKNIGRELVDTQYF | TGTGCCAGCAGCTCTCCAAAAAACATCGGGCGGGAGTTGGTAGATACGCAGTATTTT
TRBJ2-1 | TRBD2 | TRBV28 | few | CASSQRERTYNEQFF | TGTGCCAGCTCCCAGCGGGAGAGAACATACAATGAGCAGTTCTTC
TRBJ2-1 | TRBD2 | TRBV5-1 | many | CASSFPRLAGGPFNEQFF | TGCGCCAGCAGCTTCCCTCGGCTAGCGGGAGGGCCATTCAATGAGCAGTTCTTC
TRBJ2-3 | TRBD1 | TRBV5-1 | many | CASSLALRTGRGTDTQYF | TGCGCCAGCAGCTTGGCCCTAAGGACAGGGAGAGGGACAGATACGCAGTATTTT
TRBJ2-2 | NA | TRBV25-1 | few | CASRPEGGGELFF | TGTGCCAGCAGACCCGAGGGAGGCGGGGAGCTGTTTTTT
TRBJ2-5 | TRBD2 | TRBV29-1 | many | CSAAGGSGRWEETQYF | TGCAGCGCCGCCGGTGGTAGCGGGAGGTGGGAAGAGACCCAGTACTTC
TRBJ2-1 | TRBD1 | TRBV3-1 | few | CASSHWDRGIYNEQFF | TGTGCCAGCAGCCATTGGGACAGGGGTATCTACAATGAGCAGTTCTTC
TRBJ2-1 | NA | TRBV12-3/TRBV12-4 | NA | CASSPAPVSYNEQFF | TGTGCCAGCAGTCCCGCGCCTGTCTCCTACAATGAGCAGTTCTTC
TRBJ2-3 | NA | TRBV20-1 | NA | CSAAAPGTDTQYF | TGCAGTGCAGCTGCTCCGGGAACAGATACGCAGTATTTT
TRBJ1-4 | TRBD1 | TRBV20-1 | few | CSARGLQGATNEKLFF | TGCAGTGCTAGAGGGCTACAGGGGGCAACTAATGAAAAACTGTTTTTT
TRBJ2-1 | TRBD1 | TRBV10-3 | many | CAISDGTGGHEQFF | TGTGCCATCAGTGACGGGACAGGGGGCCATGAGCAGTTCTTC
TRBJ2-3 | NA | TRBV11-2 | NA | CASSQAFTDTQYF | TGTGCCAGCAGCCAAGCCTTCACAGATACGCAGTATTTT